This T cell receptor beta chain was observed in a study of spatial heterogeneity in lung cancer (dated by TCRdb to the late 2010s). Background on the whole study: More beta-chain than alpha-chain transcripts were consistently detected, likely reflecting higher beta-chain transcript abundance. In tumor regions, TCR transcript counts showed a strong correlation with a T cell transcriptional module score derived from matched bulk RNA-seq. In the raw uncorrected reads, each unique combination of TCR and UMI appeared more than ten times on average. In non-small cell lung cancer, the study made a quantitative comparison of TCR alpha and beta repertoires among multiple tumor regions, matched nontumor lung and blood. The study linked features of the TCR repertoire to counts of nonsynonymous mutations, which were determined by whole-exome sequencing of tumor tissue. Both alpha and beta chains were TCR-sequenced in samples taken at surgery, namely 220 tumor regions, around 70 matched nontumor lung samples and approximately 51 PBMC samples.

The library came from 5' RACE. For sequencing, a NextSeq 500 was employed. In the TCR library protocol, a unique molecular identifier was attached to each TCR cDNA molecule so that PCR and sequencing errors could be corrected. The original pipeline was this. TCR identification, UMI-based error correction and CDR3 extraction were all carried out with Decombinator tools. Expanded TCRs were defined as those above a frequency of 2 per 1,000, corresponding to the top 1% of the tumor frequency distribution. Expanded tumor TCRs were classed as regional if statistically deemed absent (corrected P<0.05) from at least one tumor region, otherwise ubiquitous. Renyi diversity was computed with the R vegan package after each repertoire had been subsampled 100 times to 5,000 TCRs. CDR3 similarity networks were constructed using string-kernel similarity of amino acid triplets, with links drawn between CDR3s whose pairwise similarity was above 0.82. Starting from the raw public reads, TCRdb applied fastp trimming at Q25, assembled clones with MiXCR and retained in-frame beta chains. Under each unique CDR3 protein, matching rows form one entry showing the most common genes and DNA. These V and J calls derive from TCRdb rather than the authors' analysis. Within this sample are 17,000 or so distinct CDR3 sequences, with 6% to 7% of them counted one time only. The ten largest make up 5.5% to 8% of the sample.

This clonotype was observed many times. Its antigen specificity is not known. There are no base qualities to consult, and no much larger clone falls within one base. Overall results and qualifications from the work: Counts of ubiquitous and regional expanded TCRs were found to correlate with counts of ubiquitous and regional nonsynonymous mutations, respectively. Additional single-cell paired TCR alpha and beta sequencing was considered necessary to confirm, at a functional level, the hypothesis that regional TCRs recognize regional mutations. TCR-seq was estimated to cover only around 7.2% of tumor T cells for alpha chains and about 13% for beta chains. The tumor nonsynonymous mutation count correlated with the number of expanded alpha and beta TCRs within the tumor.

The meaning of the sample's time point label: sample taken at primary tumor resection. Donors were 72 patients with early-stage, untreated non-small cell lung cancer from the lung TRACERx cohort. Whole RNA extracted from tumor and nontumor lung tissue, or from cryopreserved PBMC samples, was used for TCR sequencing without cell sorting. A patient was chosen for TCR sequencing only when enough RNA was available from at least two tumor regions. A lung pathologist reviewed the tumor and adjacent nontumor lung specimens before the specimens were selected. The sample consisted of lung tumor tissue, taken at surgery. This TCR was recovered from a male donor with early-stage non-small cell lung cancer.

The CDR3: CASSMSGTAHGKLFF. The DNA is as follows: TGTGCCAGCAGTATGAGCGGGACTGCGCATGGAAAACTGTTTTTT. In this chain, TRBV27 is recombined with TRBJ1-4, with TRBD1 perhaps the D gene, on 5 matching bases. The V end loses 5 bases and the J end loses 10 bases, and a stretch of 20 bases separates them. Via the germline V gene (reference sequence), CDR1 is MNHEY and CDR2 SMNVEV. The cysteine opens and the phenylalanine closes a CDR3 of 15 amino acids. The retained sequence is limited to the CDR3, 45 bases, with the frame set at the first base. The full variable domain, with segments outside the CDR3 supplied by the reference TRBV27 and TRBJ1-4 proteins, appears as EAQVTQNPRYLITVTGKKLTVTCSQNMNHEYMSWYRQDPGLGLRQIYYSMNVEVTDKGDVPEGYKVSRKEKRNFPLILESPSPNQTSLYFCASSMSGTAHGKLFFGSGTQLSVL.